Below, one TCR beta chain is given with its context. Its antigen remains unidentified. PCR amplification relied on 60 Vbeta primers (plus 13 Jbeta primers). Only in-frame clones appear in the TCRdb table, and some are missing; sequencing was by immunoSEQ multiplex PCR. The data contain roughly 190,000 clones, around 84% of them singletons. The CDR3 has 18 residues. Germline-derived CDR1 and CDR2 are MGHRA and YSYEKL. Trimming removed 2 bases from V and 9 bases from J; junction bases left unmatched: 19. The data stem from a study of cytomegalovirus exposure and HLA in healthy donors. Study results and caveats: Later examination showed HLA-associated TCR beta chains had greater clonal expansion than equally common others. In a later analysis, the majority of CMV-associated beta chains seemingly showed HLA restriction. Reportedly, a later analysis found an Asian-associated ancestry cluster had fewer N-insertions than the approximately 670-donor mean.

Input material: PBMCs. The sequence was collected from a young woman in good health and CMV-seronegative. The V and J genes are TRBV4-1 and TRBJ2-1; 7 bases are a match to TRBD2. CDR3 DNA: TGCGCCAGCAGCCAAATCCCCTGGACTAGTCGCCACCCCCCTGAGCAGTTCTTC. Its translation: CASSQIPWTSRHPPEQFF.